Below are 15 T cell receptor beta chains sequenced from a single sample in a study of shared clonotypes between healthy human individuals. Clones were read by immunoSEQ multiplex PCR, and TCRdb kept only the in-frame ones, dropping some. Seen here are 600,000 to 700,000 clones, roughly 73% observed once, and the top ten hold around 2%. The sample consisted of memory CD4+ T cells sorted from blood. The subset: CD45RA-negative fraction. These receptors were obtained from a woman aged 30 to 39 in good health.

The J gene is TRBJ2-1, the V gene TRBV6-4; the match to TRBD2 covers 8 bases. Germline trimming cut 6 bases from V and 15 bases from J; bases unmatched to any gene: 7. The germline CDR1 and CDR2 sequences are MRHNA and SNTAGT. The CDR3 consists of 11 residues. This CDR3 is CASSTGTRLFF. DNA for the CDR3: TGTGCCAGCAGCACCGGGACTAGGCTGTTCTTC.

J is TRBJ1-4 and V is TRBV10-2, with no clear D. CDR3 length: 12 amino acids. Trimming cost V 8 bases and J 5 bases, with 9 bases left between them. The germline CDR1 and CDR2 sequences are WSHSY and SAAADI. The CDR3, as DNA: TGCGCCAGCTCAGAAATGAATGAAAAACTGTTTTTT. It specifies CASSEMNEKLFF.

The chain links TRBV19 to TRBJ2-7; 8 positions match TRBD1. The CDR3 loop spans 16 amino acids. Germline V gene data show CDR1 as LNHDA and CDR2 as SQIVND (reference sequence). Germline trimming cut 5 bases from V and 4 bases from J; bases unmatched to any gene: 13. The DNA for the CDR3 is TGTGCCAGTAGTGGCGGGACAGGACGGAACCAATACGAGCAGTACTTC. Translated: CASSGGTGRNQYEQYF.

The V and J genes are TRBV11-2 and TRBJ2-3; D is possibly TRBD1 (6 bases). The V and J ends lost 8 bases and 10 bases respectively, with 13 bases between them. CDR3 size: 11 residues. The germline CDR1 and CDR2 sequences are SGHAT and FQNNGV. Written as DNA, the CDR3 is TGTGCCAGCGGTACAGGGCCATCGCAGTATTTT. Its protein is CASGTGPSQYF.

The count of this clone is one. This chain joins TRBV6-5 and TRBJ2-7; D possibly uses TRBD1 or TRBD2 (6 bases each). The CDR3 runs to 13 residues. The germline V gene has CDR1 MNHEY and CDR2 SVGAGI. V gave up 6 bases and J gave up 2 bases, with 11 bases separating them. This CDR3 reads CASRQGGTYEQYF. The CDR3 DNA is TGTGCCAGCAGACAGGGAGGAACCTACGAGCAGTACTTC.

This clone was seen a single time. This rearrangement joins TRBV9 to TRBJ2-3; 9 nucleotides agree with TRBD1. The germline V gene has CDR1 SGDLS and CDR2 YYNGEE. The CDR3 spans 15 residues. Trimming took 4 bases from V and 1 from J; bases not matched to a gene: 4. CDR3 protein: CASSLQGARTDTQYF. Here the CDR3 DNA reads TGTGCCAGCAGCCTACAGGGGGCTCGCACAGATACGCAGTATTTT.

The chain uses TRBV4-1 and TRBJ2-3; D remains unclear. In germline, CDR1 is MGHRA, CDR2 YSYEKL. The ends were cut back, 1 base at V and 1 base at J, with 18 bases in the middle. CDR3 size: 18 residues. Here the CDR3 DNA reads TGCGCCAGCAGCCAAGTGGCCGACTCCCAACCGGGCACAGATACGCAGTATTTT. Protein product: CASSQVADSQPGTDTQYF.

This clone came up once. Other DNA sequences from this sample encode an identical CDR3 as well. The V call is TRBV19, the J call TRBJ1-1; D gene unclear. Germline assignment: CDR1 LNHDA and CDR2 SQIVND (reference sequence). Trimming removed 9 bases from V and 0 bases from J, with 11 bases in between. There are 13 residues in the CDR3. CDR3 amino acids: CASSDGMNTEAFF. The CDR3 DNA reads TGTGCCAGCTCGGACGGGATGAACACTGAAGCTTTCTTT.

The V call is TRBV5-8, the J call TRBJ2-1; no definite D call. This CDR3 has 16 residues. The germline V and J ends were trimmed by 5 bases and 9 bases, with 24 bases remaining between them. Germline assignment: CDR1 SGHTS and CDR2 YDEGEE. DNA of the CDR3: TGTGCCAGCAGACCTCGGATAGCACCTCGAGAGTCTGAGCAGTTCTTC. Its translation is CASRPRIAPRESEQFF.

This clone was observed a single time. Other DNA sequences from this sample encode an identical CDR3 as well. The rearrangement joins TRBV20-1 to TRBJ2-1, with no clear D. With 6 bases removed from V and 6 bases from J, the gap between germline ends came to 9 bases. The CDR3 is 11 amino acids. Germline CDR1 and CDR2: DFQATT and SNEGSKA (reference sequence). The CDR3 protein is CSARSGNEQFF. As DNA, the CDR3 is TGCAGTGCGCGCTCCGGCAATGAGCAGTTCTTC.

This clone was seen only a few times. In DNA, the CDR3 is TGTGCCAGCAGTTATCCCGGGACAGGGCAGTTCTTC. The encoded protein is CASSYPGTGQFF. The chain combines TRBV6-5 with TRBJ2-1; 8 bases are shared with TRBD1. The CDR3 consists of 12 residues. J lost 12 bases, V lost 3 bases, and 4 bases had no gene match. Germline V gene lookup returns CDR1 MNHEY and CDR2 SVGAGI.

This chain links TRBV18 with TRBJ1-1, with unresolved D. Between the trimmed V and J ends, which lost 1 base and 4 bases, there was a span of 10 bases. This CDR3 is 14 amino acids long. Germline CDR1 reads KGHSH; CDR2 reads LQKENI. The CDR3 is CASSPHRDSTEAFF. In DNA form, the CDR3 reads TGTGCCAGCTCACCACATAGGGATAGCACTGAAGCTTTCTTT.

To note about this clone: Within the sample, other DNA sequences also encode this same CDR3. This chain joins TRBV7-9 and TRBJ2-3; D gene uncertain. Trimming left V 1 base short and J 2 bases short, with 7 bases between. CDR3 length: 14 amino acids. CDR1 is SEHNR and CDR2 is FQNEAQ in the germline V gene (reference sequence). The CDR3 sequence is CASSLVVSTDTQYF. DNA for the CDR3: TGTGCCAGCAGCTTAGTAGTATCCACAGATACGCAGTATTTT.

The genes are TRBV5-1 and TRBJ2-1; no clear D. V was clipped by 4 bases and J by 7 bases, with 12 bases between them. Germline V CDR1 and CDR2: SGHRS, YFSETQ. This CDR3 contains 13 residues. The CDR3 region is CASSPLLWNEQFF. CDR3 in DNA: TGCGCCAGCAGCCCCCTTTTGTGGAATGAGCAGTTCTTC.

V gene TRBV18 combines with J gene TRBJ2-1, with D tentatively TRBD1 (7 bases). The ends were cut back, 1 base at V and 3 bases at J, with 13 bases in the middle. The CDR3 totals 16 residues. Germline loops: CDR1 KGHSH, CDR2 LQKENI. CDR3 DNA sequence: TGTGCCAGCTCACCACGACAGGGAGGCGGCTACAATGAGCAGTTCTTC. Translated: CASSPRQGGGYNEQFF.